These 5 T cell receptor beta chains were all obtained from the same sample, sequenced in a study of T cells in Graves' hyperthyroidism and ophthalmopathy. Amplification yielded TCR beta CDR3 regions, with RNA transcripts as the source. Using the HTBI primer set, a first-round RT-PCR was run on the TCR CDR3. TCRdb re-called the multiplex PCR reads with MiXCR, one entry per CDR3 protein. The sample includes a few hundred thousand distinct CDR3 sequences, around a fifth of them seen just once. Sequenced: blood. All receptors derive from a woman in her seventies with Graves' ophthalmopathy.

There are many counts of this clonotype. The V gene is TRBV28, the J gene TRBJ2-1, with a tentative D call TRBD2 (6 bases). V lost 6 bases, J lost 8 bases, and 20 bases lay in between. The CDR3 runs 15 residues. Germline V CDR1 and CDR2: MDHEN, SYDVKM. CDR3 sequence reads: CASRSAGQGGDEQFF. The CDR3 DNA sequence: TGTGCCAGCAGAAGTGCGGGGCAGGGTGGTGATGAGCAGTTCTTC.

This clonotype was counted only a few times. The rearrangement links TRBV28 to TRBJ1-5; D may be TRBD1 (6 bases). CDR3 length: 16 residues. The V end was cut by 6 bases, the J end by 1 base, with 16 bases between. The V gene's germline CDR1 is MDHEN and CDR2 SYDVKM. This chain's CDR3 is CASRALGATSNQPQHF. The CDR3 DNA sequence: TGTGCCAGCAGGGCACTGGGGGCAACGAGCAATCAGCCCCAGCATTTT.

The J gene is TRBJ1-1, the V gene TRBV18, with a possible D match to TRBD1 (6 bases). This CDR3 region has 15 residues. CDR1 and CDR2 from the germline V gene are KGHSH and LQKENI. V was shortened by 0 bases and J by 1 base, with 9 bases between the two germline ends. This chain's CDR3 is CASSPPATGNTEAFF. CDR3 nucleotides: TGTGCCAGCTCACCACCCGCGACAGGGAACACTGAAGCTTTCTTT. The complete variable domain, with remaining parts taken from reference TRBV18 and TRBJ1-1, reads NAGVMQNPRHLVRRRGQEARLRCSPMKGHSHVYWYRQLPEEGLKFMVYLQKENIIDESGMPKERFSAEFPKEGPSILRIQQVVRGDSAAYFCASSPPATGNTEAFFGQGTRLTVV.

Concerning this clonotype: Since a much larger clone is just one base distant, this may be a read error. V is TRBV2 and J is TRBJ2-5, with D possibly being TRBD1 (5 bases). The CDR3 totals 12 residues. Germline CDR1 is SNHLY and CDR2 is FYNNEI. CDR3 sequence (DNA): TGTGTCAGCAGACTCGACAGCCCGGACCAGTACTTC. Protein product: CVSRLDSPDQYF.

Remarks on this clonotype: Just one base apart from a much larger clone, this may be a read error. The chain combines TRBV19 with TRBJ1-1; D is undetermined. CDR1 is LNHDA, CDR2 SQIVND, per germline (reference sequence). The CDR3 contains 15 residues. Deletions cut 6 bases from V and 0 bases from J, with 14 bases between. CDR3 amino acids: CASSQTEPMNTEAFF. CDR3 sequence (DNA): TGTGCCAGTAGCCAGACTGAACCCATGAACACTGAAGCTTTCTTT.